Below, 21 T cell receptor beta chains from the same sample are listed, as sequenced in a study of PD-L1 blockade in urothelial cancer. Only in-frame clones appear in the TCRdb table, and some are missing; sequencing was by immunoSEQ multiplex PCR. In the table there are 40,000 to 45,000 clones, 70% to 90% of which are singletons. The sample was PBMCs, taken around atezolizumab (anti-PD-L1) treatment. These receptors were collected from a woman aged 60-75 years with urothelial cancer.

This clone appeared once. The CDR3 bases are TGTGCCAGCAGCGGAGGACTAGCGGGGGATACAGATACGCAGTATTTT. Its protein is CASSGGLAGDTDTQYF. J is TRBJ2-3 and V is TRBV9, with TRBD2 matching 13 bases. CDR1 is SGDLS, CDR2 YYNGEE, per germline. After removal of 3 bases from V and 3 bases from J, the junction contained 4 bases not matched to a gene. This CDR3 comprises 16 residues.

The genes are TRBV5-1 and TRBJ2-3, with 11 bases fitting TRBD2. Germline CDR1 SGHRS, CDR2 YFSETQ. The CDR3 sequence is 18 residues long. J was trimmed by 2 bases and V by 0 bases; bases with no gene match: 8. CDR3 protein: CASSLGLVAGGVTDTQYF. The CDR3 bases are TGCGCCAGCAGCTTGGGACTGGTAGCGGGAGGGGTCACAGATACGCAGTATTTT.

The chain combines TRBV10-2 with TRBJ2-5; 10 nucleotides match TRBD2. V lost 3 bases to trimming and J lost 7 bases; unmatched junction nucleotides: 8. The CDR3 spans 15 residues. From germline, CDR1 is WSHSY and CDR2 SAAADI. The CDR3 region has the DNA TGCGCCAGCAGTGAATTGGCTAGCGGGAGCGGGACCCAGTACTTC. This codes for CASSELASGSGTQYF.

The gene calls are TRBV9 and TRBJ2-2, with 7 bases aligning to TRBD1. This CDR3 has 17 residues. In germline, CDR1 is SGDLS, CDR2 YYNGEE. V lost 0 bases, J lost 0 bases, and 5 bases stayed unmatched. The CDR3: CASSVAQGLSNTGELFF. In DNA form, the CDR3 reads TGTGCCAGCAGCGTAGCACAGGGGTTATCGAACACCGGGGAGCTGTTTTTT.

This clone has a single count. The CDR3 here is CASPGRGEAGTDTQYF. CDR3 DNA sequence: TGCGCCAGCCCCGGGAGGGGGGAGGCGGGCACAGATACGCAGTATTTT. The chain employs TRBV10-2 and TRBJ2-3; 8 nucleotides match TRBD2. V was clipped by 8 bases and J by 1 base; unmatched bases: 11. This CDR3 region has 16 residues. The germline gives CDR1 WSHSY, CDR2 SAAADI.

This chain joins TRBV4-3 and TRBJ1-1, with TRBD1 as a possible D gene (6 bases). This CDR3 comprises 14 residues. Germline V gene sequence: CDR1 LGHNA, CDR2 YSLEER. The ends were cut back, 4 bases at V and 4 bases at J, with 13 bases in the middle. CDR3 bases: TGCGCCAGCAGCCGTTACAGGGCGGTCACTGAAGCTTTCTTT. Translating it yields CASSRYRAVTEAFF.

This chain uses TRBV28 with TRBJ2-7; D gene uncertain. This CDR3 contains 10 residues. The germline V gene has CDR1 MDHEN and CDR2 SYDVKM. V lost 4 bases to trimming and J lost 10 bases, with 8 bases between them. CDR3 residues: CASSSGLQYF. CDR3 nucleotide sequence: TGTGCCAGCAGTTCTGGGCTCCAGTACTTC.

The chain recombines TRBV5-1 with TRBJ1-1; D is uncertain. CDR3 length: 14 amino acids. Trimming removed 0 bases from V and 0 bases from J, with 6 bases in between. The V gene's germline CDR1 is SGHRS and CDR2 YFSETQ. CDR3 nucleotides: TGCGCCAGCAGCTTGGCTTCGGTGAACACTGAAGCTTTCTTT. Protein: CASSLASVNTEAFF.

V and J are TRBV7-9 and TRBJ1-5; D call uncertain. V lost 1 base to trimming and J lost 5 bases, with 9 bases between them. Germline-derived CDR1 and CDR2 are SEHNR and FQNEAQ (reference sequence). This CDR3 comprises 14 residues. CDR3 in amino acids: CASSLGQYHQPQHF. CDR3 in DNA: TGTGCCAGCAGCTTAGGTCAGTATCATCAGCCCCAGCATTTT.

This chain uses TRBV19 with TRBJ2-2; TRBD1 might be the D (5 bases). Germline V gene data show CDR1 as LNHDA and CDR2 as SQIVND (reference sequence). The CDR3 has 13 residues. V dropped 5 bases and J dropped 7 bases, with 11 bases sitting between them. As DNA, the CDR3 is TGTGCCAGTAGTTCCCAGGGAATCGGGGAGCTGTTTTTT. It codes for CASSSQGIGELFF.

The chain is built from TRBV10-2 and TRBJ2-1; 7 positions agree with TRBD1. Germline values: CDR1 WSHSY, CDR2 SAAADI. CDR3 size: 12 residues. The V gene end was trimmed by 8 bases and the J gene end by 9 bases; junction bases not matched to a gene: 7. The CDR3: CASERRTGEQFF. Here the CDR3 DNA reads TGCGCCAGCGAAAGGAGGACAGGTGAGCAGTTCTTC.

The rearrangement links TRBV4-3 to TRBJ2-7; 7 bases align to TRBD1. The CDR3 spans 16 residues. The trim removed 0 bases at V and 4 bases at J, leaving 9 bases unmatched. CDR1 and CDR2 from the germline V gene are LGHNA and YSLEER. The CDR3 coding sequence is TGCGCCAGCAGCCAAGATAACAGGGGACGCGGGTACGAGCAGTACTTC. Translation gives CASSQDNRGRGYEQYF.

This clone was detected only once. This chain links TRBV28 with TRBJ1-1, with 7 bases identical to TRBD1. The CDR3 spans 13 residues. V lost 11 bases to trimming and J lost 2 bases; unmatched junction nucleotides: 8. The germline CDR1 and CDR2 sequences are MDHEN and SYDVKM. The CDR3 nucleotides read TGTGCCGGTAAGACAGGGTCCAACACTGAAGCTTTCTTT. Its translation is CAGKTGSNTEAFF.

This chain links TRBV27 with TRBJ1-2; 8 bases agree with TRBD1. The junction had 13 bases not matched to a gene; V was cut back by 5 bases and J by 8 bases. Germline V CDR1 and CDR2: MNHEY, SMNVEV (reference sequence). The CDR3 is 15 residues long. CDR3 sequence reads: CASSPQGAGWEGYTF. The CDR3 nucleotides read TGTGCCAGCAGTCCGCAGGGGGCCGGGTGGGAGGGCTACACCTTC.

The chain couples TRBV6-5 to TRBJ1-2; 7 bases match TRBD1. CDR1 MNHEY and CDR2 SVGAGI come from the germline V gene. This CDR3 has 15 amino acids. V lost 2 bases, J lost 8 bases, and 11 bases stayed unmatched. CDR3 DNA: TGTGCCAGCAGTTACGCCCGGGACAGCTATGGCGGCTACACCTTC. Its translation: CASSYARDSYGGYTF.

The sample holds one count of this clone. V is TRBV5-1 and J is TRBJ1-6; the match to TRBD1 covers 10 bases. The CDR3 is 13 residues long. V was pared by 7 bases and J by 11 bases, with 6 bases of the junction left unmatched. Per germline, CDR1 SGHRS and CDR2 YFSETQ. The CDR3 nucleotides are TGCGCCAGCCGCCGGGACAGGGGAGCACCCCTCCACTTT. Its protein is CASRRDRGAPLHF. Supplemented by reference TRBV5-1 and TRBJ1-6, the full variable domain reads KAGVTQTPRYLIKTRGQQVTLSCSPISGHRSVSWYQQTPGQGLQFLFEYFSETQRNKGNFPGRFSGRQFSNSRSEMNVSTLELGDSALYLCASRRDRGAPLHFGNGTRLTVT.

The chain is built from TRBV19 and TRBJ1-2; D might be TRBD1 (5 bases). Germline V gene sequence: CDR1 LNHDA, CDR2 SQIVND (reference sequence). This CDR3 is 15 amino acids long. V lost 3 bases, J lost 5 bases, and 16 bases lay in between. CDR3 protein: CASSMAPWGPYGYTF. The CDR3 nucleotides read TGTGCCAGTAGTATGGCCCCCTGGGGCCCATATGGCTACACCTTC.

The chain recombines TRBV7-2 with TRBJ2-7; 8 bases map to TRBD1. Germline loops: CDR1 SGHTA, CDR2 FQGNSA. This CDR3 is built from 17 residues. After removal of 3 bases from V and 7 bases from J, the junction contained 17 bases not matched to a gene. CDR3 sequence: CASSLEGLQGGRGEQYF. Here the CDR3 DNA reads TGTGCCAGCAGCTTGGAGGGTTTACAGGGGGGCCGGGGGGAGCAGTACTTC.

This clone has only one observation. The CDR3 sequence is CASSQSGLIETQYF. In DNA, the CDR3 is TGTGCCAGCAGCCAGTCAGGGCTGATAGAGACCCAGTACTTC. The V gene is TRBV28, the J gene TRBJ2-5, with a weak D call TRBD1 (5 bases). Trimming took 6 bases from V and 4 from J, leaving 15 bases between them. CDR1 and CDR2 (germline): MDHEN, SYDVKM. The CDR3 contains 14 residues.

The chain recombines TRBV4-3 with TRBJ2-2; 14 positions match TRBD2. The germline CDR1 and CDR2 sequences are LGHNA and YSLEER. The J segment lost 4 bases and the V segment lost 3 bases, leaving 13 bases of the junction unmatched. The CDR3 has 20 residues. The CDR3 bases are TGCGCCAGCAGCCAGAGAATTAGACTAGCGGGAGGGGCGGTCACCGGGGAGCTGTTTTTT. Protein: CASSQRIRLAGGAVTGELFF.

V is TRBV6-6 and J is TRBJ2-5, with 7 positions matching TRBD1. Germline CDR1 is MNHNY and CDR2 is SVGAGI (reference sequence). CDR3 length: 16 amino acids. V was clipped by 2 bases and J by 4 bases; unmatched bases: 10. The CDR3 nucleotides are TGTGCCAGCAGTTACGGGAAAGAGGGGGCGGGAGAGACCCAGTACTTC. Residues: CASSYGKEGAGETQYF.